This T cell receptor beta chain was obtained from a study of T cell changes during pregnancy in multiple sclerosis. Only in-frame clones appear in the TCRdb table, and some are missing; sequencing was by immunoSEQ multiplex PCR. Of tens of thousands of clones in the sample, over 75% were seen once. CDR3 length: 15 amino acids. V lost 2 bases to trimming and J lost 2 bases, with 11 bases between them. The germline CDR1 and CDR2 sequences are MNHNS and SASEGT. The chain couples TRBV6-1 to TRBJ2-3, with D possibly matching TRBD1 (6 bases). The sample consisted of CD4+ T cells from peripheral blood mononuclear cells, taken in the third trimester of pregnancy. This receptor was taken from a female donor in good health, enrolled as a control in a pregnancy study. The CDR3 DNA reads TGTGCCAGCAGTGAACTGAGGGGACACACAGATACGCAGTATTTT. This translates into CASSELRGHTDTQYF.